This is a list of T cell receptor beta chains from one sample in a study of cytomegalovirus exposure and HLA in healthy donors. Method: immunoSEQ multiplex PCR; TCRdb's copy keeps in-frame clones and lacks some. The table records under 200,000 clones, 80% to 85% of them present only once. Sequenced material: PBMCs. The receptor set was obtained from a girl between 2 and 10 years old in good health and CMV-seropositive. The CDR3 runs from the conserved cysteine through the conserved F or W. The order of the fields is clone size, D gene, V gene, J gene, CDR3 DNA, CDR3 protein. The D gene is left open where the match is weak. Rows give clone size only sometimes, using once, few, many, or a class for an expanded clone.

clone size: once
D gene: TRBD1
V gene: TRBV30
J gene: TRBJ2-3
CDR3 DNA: TGTGCCTCGTCTCCGGGACAGGGCACAGATACGCAGTATTTT
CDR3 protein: CASSPGQGTDTQYF

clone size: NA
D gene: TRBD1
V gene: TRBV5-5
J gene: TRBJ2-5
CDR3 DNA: TGTGCCAGCAGATCAGGACAGGGTGGGTTGTTCGGGACCCAGTACTTC
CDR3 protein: CASRSGQGGLFGTQYF

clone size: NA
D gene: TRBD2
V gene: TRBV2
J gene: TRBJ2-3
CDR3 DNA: TGTGCCAGCAGGTTGACTAGCGGGAGGGAGGATACGCAGTATTTT
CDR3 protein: CASRLTSGREDTQYF

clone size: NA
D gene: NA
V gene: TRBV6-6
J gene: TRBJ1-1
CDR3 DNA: TGTGCCAGCACCCCCCTCCGCACTGAAGCTTTCTTT
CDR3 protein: CASTPLRTEAFF

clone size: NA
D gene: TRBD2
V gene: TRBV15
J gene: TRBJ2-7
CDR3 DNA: TGTGCCACCAGCAGAGTAGCGGGTCCGTCCTACGAGCAGTACTTC
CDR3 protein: CATSRVAGPSYEQYF

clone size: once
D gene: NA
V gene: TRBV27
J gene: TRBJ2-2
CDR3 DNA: TGTGCCAGCAGTTTATCGAGGGCGGGGGAGCTGTTTTTT
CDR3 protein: CASSLSRAGELFF

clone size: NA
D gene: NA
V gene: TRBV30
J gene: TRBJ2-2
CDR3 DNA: TGTGCCTGGGTCGATATCAGGCATACCGGGGAGCTGTTTTTT
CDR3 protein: CAWVDIRHTGELFF

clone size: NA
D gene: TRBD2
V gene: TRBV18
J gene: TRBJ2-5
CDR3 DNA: TGTGCCAGCTCAGGACTAGCGGGATTACAAGAGACCCAGTACTTC
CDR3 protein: CASSGLAGLQETQYF

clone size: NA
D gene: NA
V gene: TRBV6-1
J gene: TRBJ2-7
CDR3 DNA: TGTGCCAGCAGTGAATCCTCGGGGTCAAGGTTGGCGCAGTACTTC
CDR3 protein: CASSESSGSRLAQYF

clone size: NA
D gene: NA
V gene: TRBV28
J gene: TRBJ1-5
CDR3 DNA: TGTGCCAGCAGTTTAATAGACAGGAGCAATCAGCCCCAGCATTTT
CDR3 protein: CASSLIDRSNQPQHF

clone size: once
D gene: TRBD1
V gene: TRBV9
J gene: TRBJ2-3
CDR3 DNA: TGTGCCAGCAGCGCCCAATCCGGGACAGGGGGTACAGATACGCAGTATTTT
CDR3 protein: CASSAQSGTGGTDTQYF

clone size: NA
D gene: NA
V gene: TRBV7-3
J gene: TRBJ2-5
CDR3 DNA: TGTGCCAGCAGCGCCTACGGGCTACAGGGCCAAGAGACCCAGTACTTC
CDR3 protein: CASSAYGLQGQETQYF

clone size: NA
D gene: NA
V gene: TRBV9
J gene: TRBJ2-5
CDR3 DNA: TGTGCCAGCAGCGTAGGGGAGGCTACCCAAGAGACCCAGTACTTC
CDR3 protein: CASSVGEATQETQYF

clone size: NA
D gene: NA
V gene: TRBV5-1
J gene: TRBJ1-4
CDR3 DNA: TGCGCCAGCAGCCCCATCGCGGGAAAACTGTTTTTT
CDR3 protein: CASSPIAGKLFF

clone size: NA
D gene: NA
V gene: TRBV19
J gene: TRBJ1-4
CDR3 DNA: TGTGCCAGTAGTATGACAGGCTCGGGTGAAAAACTGTTTTTT
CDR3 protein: CASSMTGSGEKLFF

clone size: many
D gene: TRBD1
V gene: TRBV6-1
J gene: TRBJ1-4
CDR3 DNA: TGTGCCAGCAGTGAGTCTACCGGGACAGGAGATGAAAAACTGTTTTTT
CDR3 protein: CASSESTGTGDEKLFF

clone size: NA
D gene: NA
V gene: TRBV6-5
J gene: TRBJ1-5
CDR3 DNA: TGTGCCAGCAGGCGGACAACCAATCAGCCCCAGCATTTT
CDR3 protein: CASRRTTNQPQHF

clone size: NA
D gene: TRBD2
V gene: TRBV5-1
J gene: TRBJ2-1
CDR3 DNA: TGCGCCAGCGAAATCGAACTAGCGCACACCTACAATGAGCAGTTCTTC
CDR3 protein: CASEIELAHTYNEQFF

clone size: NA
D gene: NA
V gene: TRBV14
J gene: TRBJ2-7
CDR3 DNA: TGTGCCAGCAGCCGCCGCGGCGGTACATCCTACGAGCAGTACTTC
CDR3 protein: CASSRRGGTSYEQYF

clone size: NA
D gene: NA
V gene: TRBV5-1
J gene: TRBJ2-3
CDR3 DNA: TGCGCCAGCAGCTTACGACAGCAGGCAGATACGCAGTATTTT
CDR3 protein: CASSLRQQADTQYF

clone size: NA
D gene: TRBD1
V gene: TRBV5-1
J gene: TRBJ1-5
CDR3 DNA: TGCGCCAGCAGCCAGGGACAGGGTCAGCCCCAGCATTTT
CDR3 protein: CASSQGQGQPQHF

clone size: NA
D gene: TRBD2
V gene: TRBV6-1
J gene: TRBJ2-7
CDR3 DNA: TGTGCCAGCACCCTCGGGACTAGCGGATCCTACGAGCAGTACTTC
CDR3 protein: CASTLGTSGSYEQYF

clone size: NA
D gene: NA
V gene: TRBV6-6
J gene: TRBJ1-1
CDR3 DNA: TGTGCCAGCAGTTCTCAGAACCTTGCTGAAGCTTTCTTT
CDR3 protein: CASSSQNLAEAFF

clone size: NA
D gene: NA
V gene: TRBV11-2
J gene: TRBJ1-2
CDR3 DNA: TGTGCCAGCAGCCCAGGGATAAGTAACTATGGCTACACCTTC
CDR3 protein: CASSPGISNYGYTF

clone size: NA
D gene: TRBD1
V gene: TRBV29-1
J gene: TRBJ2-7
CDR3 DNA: TGCAGCGTTGAAGAGTACAGGGGGAGAGAGCAGTACTTC
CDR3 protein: CSVEEYRGREQYF

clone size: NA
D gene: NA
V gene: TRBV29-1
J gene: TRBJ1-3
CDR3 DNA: TGCAGCGTTGAAGTCTTCGGGGGAAACACCATATATTTT
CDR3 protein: CSVEVFGGNTIYF

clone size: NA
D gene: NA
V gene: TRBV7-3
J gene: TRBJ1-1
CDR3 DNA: TGTGCCAGCAGCTTGTCGGGGAACACTGAAGCTTTCTTT
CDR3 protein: CASSLSGNTEAFF

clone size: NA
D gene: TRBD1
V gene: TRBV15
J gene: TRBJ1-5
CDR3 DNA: TGTGCCACCAGCAGAATTAGACAGGGGAAAAGGACTCAGCCCCAGCATTTT
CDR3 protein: CATSRIRQGKRTQPQHF

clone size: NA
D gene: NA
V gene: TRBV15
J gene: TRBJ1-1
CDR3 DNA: TGTGCCACCAGCAGAGAAAGAGGGACTGTTCGGCTCACAAACTCTCAAGCTTTCTTT
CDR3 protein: CATSRERGTVRLTNSQAFF

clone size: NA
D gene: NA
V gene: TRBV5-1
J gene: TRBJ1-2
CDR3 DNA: TGCGCCAGCAGCGATACACTAATTAATAGTCGGACGTACAGGGTAAACTATGGCTACACCTTC
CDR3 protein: CASSDTLINSRTYRVNYGYTF

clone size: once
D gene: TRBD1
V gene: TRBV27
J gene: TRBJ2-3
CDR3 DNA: TGTGCCAGCAGTTCAGGGGGACAGCACACAGATACGCAGTATTTT
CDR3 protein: CASSSGGQHTDTQYF

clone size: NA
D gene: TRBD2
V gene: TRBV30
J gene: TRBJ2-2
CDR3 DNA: TGTGCCTGGAGGGGACTAGCGGATTCTTCCGGGGAGCTGTTTTTT
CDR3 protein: CAWRGLADSSGELFF

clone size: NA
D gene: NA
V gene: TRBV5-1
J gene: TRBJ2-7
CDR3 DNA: TGCGCCAGCAGCTCCTCCTACGAGCAGTACTTC
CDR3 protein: CASSSSYEQYF

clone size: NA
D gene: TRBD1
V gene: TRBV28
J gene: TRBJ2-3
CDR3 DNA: TGTGCCAGCAGGCCCCAGGACAGGGCGTATGGAGATACGCAGTATTTT
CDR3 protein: CASRPQDRAYGDTQYF

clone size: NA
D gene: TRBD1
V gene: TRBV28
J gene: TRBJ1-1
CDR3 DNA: TGTGCCAGCAGTGCCGCCCAGAGGTCACCGCAACAATTTGGGACAGGGAACACTGAAGCTTTCTTT
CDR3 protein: CASSAAQRSPQQFGTGNTEAFF

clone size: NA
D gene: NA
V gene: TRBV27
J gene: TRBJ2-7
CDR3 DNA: TGTGCCAGCAGCTGGGGGGCGGGGGCCTACGAGCAGTACTTC
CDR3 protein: CASSWGAGAYEQYF

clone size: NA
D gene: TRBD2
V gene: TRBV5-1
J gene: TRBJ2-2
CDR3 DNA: TGCGCCAGCAGCTTGCAGTCTAGCGGGAGCACCGGGGAGCTGTTTTTT
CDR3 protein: CASSLQSSGSTGELFF

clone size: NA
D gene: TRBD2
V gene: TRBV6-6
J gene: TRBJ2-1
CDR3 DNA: TGTGCCAGCAGTCCACGGGAGGACCCCTACAATGAGCAGTTCTTC
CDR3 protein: CASSPREDPYNEQFF

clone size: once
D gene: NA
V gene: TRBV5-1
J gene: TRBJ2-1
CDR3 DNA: TGCGCCAGCAGCCTAGGGACATGGGTAGAAAATGAGCAGTTCTTC
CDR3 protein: CASSLGTWVENEQFF

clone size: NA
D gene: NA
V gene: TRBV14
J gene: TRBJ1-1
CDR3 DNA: TGTGCCAGCAGCTATCAGGGGAACACTGAAGCTTTCTTT
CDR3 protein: CASSYQGNTEAFF

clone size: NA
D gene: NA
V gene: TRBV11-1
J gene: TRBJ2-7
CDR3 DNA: TGTGCCAGCAGCTTAGTGTCTAGGGGAGGTGTCGAGCAGTACTTC
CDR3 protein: CASSLVSRGGVEQYF

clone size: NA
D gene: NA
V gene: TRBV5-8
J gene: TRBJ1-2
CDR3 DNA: TGTGCCAGCAGCTTGGGAGGGAGCGGATCCCCTAATTATGGCTACACCTTC
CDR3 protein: CASSLGGSGSPNYGYTF

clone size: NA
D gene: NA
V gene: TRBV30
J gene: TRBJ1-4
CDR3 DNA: TGTGCCTGGAGTGTAGGCAGGGGTTATGAAAAACTGTTTTTT
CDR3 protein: CAWSVGRGYEKLFF

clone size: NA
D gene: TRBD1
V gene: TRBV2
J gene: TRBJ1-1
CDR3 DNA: TGTGCCAGCAGAAAACGACAGGGAGGAACTGAAGCTTTCTTT
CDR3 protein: CASRKRQGGTEAFF